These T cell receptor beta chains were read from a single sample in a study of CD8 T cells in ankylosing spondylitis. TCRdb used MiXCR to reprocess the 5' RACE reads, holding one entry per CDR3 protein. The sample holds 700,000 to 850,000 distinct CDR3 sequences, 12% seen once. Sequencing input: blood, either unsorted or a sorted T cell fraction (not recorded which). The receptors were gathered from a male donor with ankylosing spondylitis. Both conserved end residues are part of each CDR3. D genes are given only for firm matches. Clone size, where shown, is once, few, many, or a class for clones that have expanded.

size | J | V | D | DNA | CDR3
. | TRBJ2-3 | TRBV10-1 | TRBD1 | TGCGCCAGCAACGGACAGGGGGCCACAGATACGCAGTATTTT | CASNGQGATDTQYF
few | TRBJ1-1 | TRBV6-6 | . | TGTGCCAGCAGTTTCCACATGAACACTGAAGCTTTCTTT | CASSFHMNTEAFF
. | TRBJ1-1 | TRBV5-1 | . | TGCGCCAGCAGCTTTAACTTTCGGTCCCGGGACACTGAAGCTTTCTTT | CASSFNFRSRDTEAFF
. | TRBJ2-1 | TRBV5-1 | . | TGCGCCAGCAGCATGGACGGCGGGGATTCCTACAATGAGCAGTTCTTC | CASSMDGGDSYNEQFF
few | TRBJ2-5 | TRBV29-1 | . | TGCAGCGTTGAACTCCCTGAGACCCAGTACTTC | CSVELPETQYF
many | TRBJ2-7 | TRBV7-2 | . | TGTGCCAGCACCCCTGACTCCTACCCCGACGAGCAGTACTTC | CASTPDSYPDEQYF
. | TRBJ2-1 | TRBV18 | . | TGTGCCAGCTCACCACCGACCGGAGGGTCCTACAATGAGCAGTTCTTC | CASSPPTGGSYNEQFF
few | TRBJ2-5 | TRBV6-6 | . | TGTGCCAGCAGTCAAGGGGCAGAGACCCAGTACTTC | CASSQGAETQYF
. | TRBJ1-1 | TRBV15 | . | TGTGCCACCAGCCTCAAACTTACGAACACTGAAGCTTTCTTT | CATSLKLTNTEAFF
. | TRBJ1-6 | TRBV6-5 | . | TGTGCCAGCAGTTCCCCGTTGACCAGTCTCCTCCACTTT | CASSSPLTSLLHF
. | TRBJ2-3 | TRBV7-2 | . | TGTGCCAGCAGCTTTTACAGGGGAGGGGATACGCAGTATTTT | CASSFYRGGDTQYF
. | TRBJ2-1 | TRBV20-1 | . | TGCAGTGCACCATCGCTAGCAGATGAGCAGTTCTTC | CSAPSLADEQFF
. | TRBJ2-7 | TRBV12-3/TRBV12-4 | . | TGTGCCAGCAGTCAGTCCACCTACGAGCAGTACTTC | CASSQSTYEQYF
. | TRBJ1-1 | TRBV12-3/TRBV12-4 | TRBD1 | TGTGCCAGCGCCCGGGACAGTGGAACTGAAGCTTTCTTT | CASARDSGTEAFF
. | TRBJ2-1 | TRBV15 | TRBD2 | TGTGCCACCAGCATCCAGCTAGCGGGAGAAAGGAATGAGCAGTTCTTC | CATSIQLAGERNEQFF
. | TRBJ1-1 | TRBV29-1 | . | TGCAGCGTTGATTCCATCCACGGGAACACTGAAGCTTTCTTT | CSVDSIHGNTEAFF
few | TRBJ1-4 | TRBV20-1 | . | TGCAGTGCTTTCGATGAAAAACTGTTTTTT | CSAFDEKLFF
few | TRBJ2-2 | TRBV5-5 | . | TGTGCCAGCAGCCAGCTAGCAGGCACCGGGGAGCTGTTTTTT | CASSQLAGTGELFF
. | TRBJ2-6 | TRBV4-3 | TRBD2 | TGCGCCAGCAGCCAAGAGTTAGCGGGTGGGGCCAACGTCCTGACTTTC | CASSQELAGGANVLTF
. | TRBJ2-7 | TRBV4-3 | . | TGCGCCAGCAGCCAAGATAGGCCGTACGGGCAGTACTTC | CASSQDRPYGQYF
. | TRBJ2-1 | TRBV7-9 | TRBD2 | TGTGCCAGCAGCGCTCCGGGACTAGCGCTCAATGAGCAGTTCTTC | CASSAPGLALNEQFF
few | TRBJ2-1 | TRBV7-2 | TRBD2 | TGTGCCAGCAGCGCCAGGACTAGCGGATACAATGAGCAGTTCTTC | CASSARTSGYNEQFF
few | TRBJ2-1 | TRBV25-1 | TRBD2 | TGTGCCAGCAGTTCAACCCTAGCGGGCGACCACAATGAGCAGTTCTTC | CASSSTLAGDHNEQFF
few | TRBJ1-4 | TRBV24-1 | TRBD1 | TGTGCCACCAGTGATAACCCCCGGGACAGGGATGAAAAACTGTTTTTT | CATSDNPRDRDEKLFF
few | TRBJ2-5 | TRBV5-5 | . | TGTGCCAGCAGCTTTCGAGTGGGTTTGGAGACCCAGTACTTC | CASSFRVGLETQYF
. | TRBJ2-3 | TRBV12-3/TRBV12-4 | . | TGTGCCAGCAGTTTTGGACATGGGGATACGCAGTATTTT | CASSFGHGDTQYF
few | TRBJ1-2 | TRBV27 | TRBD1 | TGTGCCAGCAGGGCCCGGGACAGCAACTATGGCTACACCTTC | CASRARDSNYGYTF
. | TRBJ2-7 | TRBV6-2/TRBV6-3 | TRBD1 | TGTGCCAGCAGTTACCCGGACAGGGCCTACGAGCAGTACTTC | CASSYPDRAYEQYF
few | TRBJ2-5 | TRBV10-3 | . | TGTGCCATCAGTGAGCTCCCGGGGGAGACCCAGTACTTC | CAISELPGETQYF
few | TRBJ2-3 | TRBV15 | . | TGTGCCACCAGCAGTCAGGGAATCACAGATACGCAGTATTTT | CATSSQGITDTQYF
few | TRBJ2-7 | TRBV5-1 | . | TGCGCCAGCAGCTTGACCGGGACCCGCACGGAGAGGCAGTACTTC | CASSLTGTRTERQYF
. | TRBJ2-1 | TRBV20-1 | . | TGCAGTGCTGCACGGTACAGCTCCTACAATGAGCAGTTCTTC | CSAARYSSYNEQFF
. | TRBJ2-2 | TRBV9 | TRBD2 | TGTGCCAGCAGCCGGCGACTAGCGGGGACGAACACCGGGGAGCTGTTTTTT | CASSRRLAGTNTGELFF
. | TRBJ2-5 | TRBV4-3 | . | TGCGCCAGCAGCCAAGACCCAGGGGTTGGGAGAGAGACCCAGTACTTC | CASSQDPGVGRETQYF
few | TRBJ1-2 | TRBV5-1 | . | TGCGCCAGCAGCTTGGAGGGGACTTCAGGTGGCTACACCTTC | CASSLEGTSGGYTF